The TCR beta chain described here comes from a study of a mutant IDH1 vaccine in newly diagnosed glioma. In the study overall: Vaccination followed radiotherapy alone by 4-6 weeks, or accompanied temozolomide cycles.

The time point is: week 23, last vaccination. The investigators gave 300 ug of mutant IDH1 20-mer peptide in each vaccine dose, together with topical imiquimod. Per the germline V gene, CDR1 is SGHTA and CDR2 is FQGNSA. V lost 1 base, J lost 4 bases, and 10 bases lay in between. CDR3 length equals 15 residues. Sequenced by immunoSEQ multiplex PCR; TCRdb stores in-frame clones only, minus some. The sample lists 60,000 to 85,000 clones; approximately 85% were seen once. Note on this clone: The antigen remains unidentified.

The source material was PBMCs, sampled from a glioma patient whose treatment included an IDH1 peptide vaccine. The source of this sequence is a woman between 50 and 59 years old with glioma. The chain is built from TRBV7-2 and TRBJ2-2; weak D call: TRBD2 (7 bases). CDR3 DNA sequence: TGTGCCAGCAGCTTAGTAGGGGGGGGCACCGGGGAGCTGTTTTTT. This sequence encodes CASSLVGGGTGELFF.